This passage covers 14 T cell receptor beta chains from one sample sequenced in a study of CD8+ T cells in alopecia areata. TCR sequencing used cDNA made by reverse transcription of extracted RNA. Profiled with immunoSEQ multiplex PCR; TCRdb holds only in-frame clones, not every one. The sample consists of roughly 190,000 clones, just under 65% of them appearing once. The sample's treatment: oral pan-JAK inhibitor, 5-10 mg twice daily. Source: CD4+ T cells sorted from blood, taken around week 49, from a patient treated with tofacitinib. Source of these receptors: a human donor with alopecia areata.

A remark on this clone: Other nucleotide sequences from this sample produce the same CDR3. This chain uses TRBV29-1 with TRBJ1-2; D is undetermined. The ends were cut back, 3 bases at V and 8 bases at J, with 4 bases in the middle. The CDR3 is 9 residues long. Germline V gene data show CDR1 as SQVTM and CDR2 as ANQGSEA. In DNA, the CDR3 is TGCAGCGTTGACGGAGGCTACACCTTC. It codes for CSVDGGYTF.

This chain connects TRBV7-8 to TRBJ1-2; D remains unclear. The germline V gene encodes CDR1 SGHVS and CDR2 FQNEAQ. With 5 bases removed from V and 7 bases from J, the gap between germline ends came to 17 bases. The CDR3 loop spans 14 amino acids. The DNA for the CDR3 is TGTGCCAGCAGCCCCCCCGGAGGGCGGTTTGGCTACACCTTC. This translates into CASSPPGGRFGYTF.

The V and J genes are TRBV30 and TRBJ2-7; 14 bases are shared with TRBD2. This CDR3 region has 18 residues. Germline CDR1 is GTSNPN and CDR2 is SVGIG (reference sequence). V shed 5 bases and J 2 bases; nucleotides not matched to a gene: 14. CDR3 region: CAWAHPGTSGGATYEQYF. CDR3 sequence (DNA): TGTGCCTGGGCACACCCGGGGACTAGCGGGGGAGCAACCTACGAGCAGTACTTC.

This clone was seen only a few times. The chain employs TRBV7-2 and TRBJ2-3, with 10 positions matching TRBD2. V shed 3 bases, J shed 6 bases, and the junction held 12 bases outside the gene matches. CDR1 and CDR2 from the germline V gene are SGHTA and FQGNSA. The CDR3 totals 17 residues. The chain's CDR3 is CASSFIAGGQGQDTQYF. In DNA form, the CDR3 reads TGTGCCAGCAGCTTTATAGCGGGGGGCCAAGGCCAGGATACGCAGTATTTT.

The rearrangement joins TRBV4-3 to TRBJ1-6; no clear D gene. The CDR3 spans 14 residues. Trimming cost V 1 base and J 11 bases, with 12 bases left between them. Germline V lookup: CDR1 LGHNA, CDR2 YSLEER. CDR3 bases: TGCGCCAGCAGCCAAGTCCTCAAAGGAGCACCCCTCCACTTT. Its translation: CASSQVLKGAPLHF.

The V gene is TRBV7-2, the J gene TRBJ1-2, with 9 bases fitting TRBD1. Trimming cost V 1 base and J 4 bases; bases outside gene matches: 4. The CDR3 spans 15 residues. Germline lookup yields CDR1 SGHTA and CDR2 FQGNSA. CDR3 nucleotide sequence: TGTGCCAGCAGCTTAGTGGGACAGGGAAGCTATGGCTACACCTTC. Translated, it gives CASSLVGQGSYGYTF.

The chain has TRBV20-1 and TRBJ2-5; D remains unclear. The V gene lost 3 bases and the J gene lost 4 bases, with 6 bases spanning the gap. The germline CDR1 and CDR2 sequences are DFQATT and SNEGSKA (reference sequence). The CDR3 contains 11 residues. In DNA, the CDR3 is TGCAGTGCTAGTGTAGGAGAGACCCAGTACTTC. Translating it yields CSASVGETQYF.

DNA for the CDR3: TGCAGCGTTGAAGATCAGGAGAAGTTGGGTGAGCAGTTCTTC. It specifies CSVEDQEKLGEQFF. This chain uses TRBV29-1 with TRBJ2-1; no clear D. The CDR3 sequence is 14 residues long. Trimming took off 0 bases at V and 9 bases at J, with 15 bases between the two ends. Germline values: CDR1 SQVTM, CDR2 ANQGSEA.

V and J are TRBV7-6 and TRBJ1-6, with D perhaps matching TRBD1 (5 bases). V lost 1 base and J lost 6, with 10 bases in between. This CDR3 spans 15 amino acids. Germline CDR1 and CDR2: SGHVS and FNYEAQ. The CDR3 is CASSLEPGFNSPLHF. CDR3 sequence (DNA): TGTGCCAGCAGCTTAGAACCAGGGTTTAATTCACCCCTCCACTTT.

The chain is built from TRBV29-1 and TRBJ1-4; maybe TRBD1 (6 bases). The germline V gene encodes CDR1 SQVTM and CDR2 ANQGSEA. V lost 3 bases and J lost 7, with 9 bases in between. This CDR3 region has 12 residues. The CDR3: CSVDRGGEKLFF. The CDR3 region has the DNA TGCAGCGTTGACAGGGGAGGTGAAAAACTGTTTTTT.

This clone was seen more than once but under ten times. The genes are TRBV29-1 and TRBJ2-3; TRBD1 is a possible D gene (5 bases). The CDR3 spans 14 residues. CDR1 SQVTM and CDR2 ANQGSEA come from the germline V gene. V lost 4 bases, J lost 2 bases, and 13 bases lay in between. CDR3 coding DNA: TGCAGCGTTGCGCAACAGGACCTCACAGATACGCAGTATTTT. Its translation: CSVAQQDLTDTQYF.

This chain joins TRBV11-2 and TRBJ1-1; the D gene is possibly TRBD1 (6 bases). V lost 2 bases and J 6 bases, leaving 10 bases between the germline ends. The length of the CDR3 is 13 residues. CDR1 and CDR2 from the germline V gene are SGHAT and FQNNGV. CDR3 sequence reads: CASSLSQGPEAFF. DNA of the CDR3: TGTGCCAGCAGCTTAAGTCAGGGGCCTGAAGCTTTCTTT.

This clone was counted only a few times. The V gene is TRBV29-1, the J gene TRBJ2-1, with D hard to call. The CDR3 runs to 9 residues. Germline CDR1 and CDR2: SQVTM and ANQGSEA. Trimming took 3 bases from V and 8 from J, leaving 2 bases between them. CDR3: CSVDYEQFF. The CDR3 bases are TGCAGCGTTGATTATGAGCAGTTCTTC.

CDR3 region: CATSRDLKYGYTF. The CDR3 DNA follows: TGTGCCACCAGCAGAGATCTCAAGTATGGCTACACCTTC. The gene calls are TRBV15 and TRBJ1-2, with D hard to call. This CDR3 is built from 13 residues. V lost 0 bases to trimming and J lost 5 bases, with 7 bases between them. The germline V gene has CDR1 LNHNV and CDR2 YYDKDF (reference sequence).